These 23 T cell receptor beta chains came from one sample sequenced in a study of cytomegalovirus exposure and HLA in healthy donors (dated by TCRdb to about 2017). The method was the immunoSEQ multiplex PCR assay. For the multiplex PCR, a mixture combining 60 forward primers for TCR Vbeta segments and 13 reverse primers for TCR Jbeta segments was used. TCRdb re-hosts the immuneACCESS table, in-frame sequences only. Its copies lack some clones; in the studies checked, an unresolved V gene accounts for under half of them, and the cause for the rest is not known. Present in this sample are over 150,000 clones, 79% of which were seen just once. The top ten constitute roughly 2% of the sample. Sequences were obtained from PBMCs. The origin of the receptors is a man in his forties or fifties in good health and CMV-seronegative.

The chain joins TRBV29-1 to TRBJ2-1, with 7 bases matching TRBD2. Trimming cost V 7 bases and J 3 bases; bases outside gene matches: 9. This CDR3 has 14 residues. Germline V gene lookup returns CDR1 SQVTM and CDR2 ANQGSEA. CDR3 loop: CSALGGVNYNEQFF. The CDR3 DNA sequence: TGCAGCGCCCTGGGGGGGGTAAACTACAATGAGCAGTTCTTC.

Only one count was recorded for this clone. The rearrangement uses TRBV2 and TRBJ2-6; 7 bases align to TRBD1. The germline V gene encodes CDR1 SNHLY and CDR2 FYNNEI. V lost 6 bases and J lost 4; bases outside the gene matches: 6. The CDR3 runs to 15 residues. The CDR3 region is CASSDDRAGANVLTF. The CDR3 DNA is TGTGCCAGCAGCGACGACAGGGCCGGGGCCAACGTCCTGACTTTC.

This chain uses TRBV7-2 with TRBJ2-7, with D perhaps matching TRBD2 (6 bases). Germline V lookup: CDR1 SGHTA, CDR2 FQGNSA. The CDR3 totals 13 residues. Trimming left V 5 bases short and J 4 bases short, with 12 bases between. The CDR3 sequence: CASSKGSGYEQYF. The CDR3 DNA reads TGTGCCAGCAGCAAAGGTAGCGGATACGAGCAGTACTTC.

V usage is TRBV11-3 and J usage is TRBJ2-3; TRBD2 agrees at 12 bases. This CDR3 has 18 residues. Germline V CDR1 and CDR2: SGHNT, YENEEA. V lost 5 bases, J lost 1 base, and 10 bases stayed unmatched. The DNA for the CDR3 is TGTGCCAGCAGCGCCCGCCGGACTAGCGGGACGGGCACAGATACGCAGTATTTT. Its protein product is CASSARRTSGTGTDTQYF. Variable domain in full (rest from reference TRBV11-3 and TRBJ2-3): EAGVVQSPRYKIIEKKQPVAFWCNPISGHNTLYWYLQNLGQGPELLIRYENEEAVDDSQLPKDRFSAERLKGVDSTLKIQPAELGDSAVYLCASSARRTSGTGTDTQYFGPGTRLTVL.

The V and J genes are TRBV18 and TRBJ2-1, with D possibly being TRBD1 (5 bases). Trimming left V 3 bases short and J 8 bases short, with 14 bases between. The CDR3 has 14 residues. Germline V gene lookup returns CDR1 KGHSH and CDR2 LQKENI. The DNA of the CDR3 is TGTGCCAGCTCACCGCTTAGCTGGGGCGATGAGCAGTTCTTC. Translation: CASSPLSWGDEQFF.

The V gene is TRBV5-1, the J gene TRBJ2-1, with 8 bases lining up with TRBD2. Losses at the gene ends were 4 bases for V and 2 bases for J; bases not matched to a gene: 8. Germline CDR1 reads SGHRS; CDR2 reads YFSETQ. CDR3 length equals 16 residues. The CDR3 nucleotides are TGCGCCAGCAGCAGCTCTAGCGGGCTTGCCTACAATGAGCAGTTCTTC. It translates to CASSSSSGLAYNEQFF.

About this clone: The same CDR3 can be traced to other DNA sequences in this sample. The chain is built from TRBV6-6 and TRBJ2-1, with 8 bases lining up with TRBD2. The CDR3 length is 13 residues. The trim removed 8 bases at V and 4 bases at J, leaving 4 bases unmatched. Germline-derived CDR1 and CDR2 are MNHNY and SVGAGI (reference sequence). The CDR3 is CASRGGGYNEQFF. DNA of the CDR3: TGTGCCAGCCGGGGGGGTGGATACAATGAGCAGTTCTTC.

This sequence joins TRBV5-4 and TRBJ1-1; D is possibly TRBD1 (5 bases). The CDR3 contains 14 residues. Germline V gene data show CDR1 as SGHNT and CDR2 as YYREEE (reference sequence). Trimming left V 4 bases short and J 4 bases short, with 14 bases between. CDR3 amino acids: CASSPGGPATEAFF. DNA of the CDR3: TGTGCCAGCAGCCCCGGGGGTCCGGCCACTGAAGCTTTCTTT.

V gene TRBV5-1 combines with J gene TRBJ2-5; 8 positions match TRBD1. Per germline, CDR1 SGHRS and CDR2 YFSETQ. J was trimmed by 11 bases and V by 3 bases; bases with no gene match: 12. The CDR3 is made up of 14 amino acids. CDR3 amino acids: CASSSGQGQGEQYF. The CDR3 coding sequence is TGCGCCAGCAGCTCCGGACAGGGACAAGGAGAGCAGTACTTC.

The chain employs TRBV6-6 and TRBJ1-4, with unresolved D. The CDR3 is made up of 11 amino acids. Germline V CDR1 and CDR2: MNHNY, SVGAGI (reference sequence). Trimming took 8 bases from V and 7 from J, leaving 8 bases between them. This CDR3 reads CASGWAEKLFF. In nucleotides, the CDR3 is TGTGCCAGCGGATGGGCTGAAAAACTGTTTTTT.

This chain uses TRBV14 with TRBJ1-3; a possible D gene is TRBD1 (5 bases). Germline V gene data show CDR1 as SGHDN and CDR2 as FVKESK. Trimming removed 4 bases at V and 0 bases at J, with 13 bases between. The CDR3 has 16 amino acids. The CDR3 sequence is CASSLVGGYSGNTIYF. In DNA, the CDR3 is TGTGCCAGCAGCCTCGTCGGGGGGTACTCTGGAAACACCATATATTTT.

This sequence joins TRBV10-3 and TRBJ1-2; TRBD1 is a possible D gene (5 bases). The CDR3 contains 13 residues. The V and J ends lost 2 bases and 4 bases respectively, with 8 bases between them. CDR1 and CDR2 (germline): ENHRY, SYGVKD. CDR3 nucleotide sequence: TGTGCCATCAGTGAGAGGGGTTCCTATGGCTACACCTTC. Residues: CAISERGSYGYTF.

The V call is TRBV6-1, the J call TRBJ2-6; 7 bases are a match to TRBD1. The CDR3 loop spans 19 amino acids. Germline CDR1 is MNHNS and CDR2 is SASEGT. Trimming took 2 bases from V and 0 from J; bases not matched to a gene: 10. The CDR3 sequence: CASSEMRTGYFSGANVLTF. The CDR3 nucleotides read TGTGCCAGCAGTGAAATGAGGACAGGTTACTTCTCTGGGGCCAACGTCCTGACTTTC.

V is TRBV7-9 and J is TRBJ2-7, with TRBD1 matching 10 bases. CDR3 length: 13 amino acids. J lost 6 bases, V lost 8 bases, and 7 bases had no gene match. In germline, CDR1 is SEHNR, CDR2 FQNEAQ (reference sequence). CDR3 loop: CASGGQGSSEQYF. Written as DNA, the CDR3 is TGTGCCAGCGGGGGACAGGGGAGTAGCGAGCAGTACTTC.

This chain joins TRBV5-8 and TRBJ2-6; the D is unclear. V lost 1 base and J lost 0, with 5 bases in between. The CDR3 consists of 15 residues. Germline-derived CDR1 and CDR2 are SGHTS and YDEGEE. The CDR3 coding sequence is TGTGCCAGCAGCTTGTTTCGCTCTGGGGCCAACGTCCTGACTTTC. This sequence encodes CASSLFRSGANVLTF.

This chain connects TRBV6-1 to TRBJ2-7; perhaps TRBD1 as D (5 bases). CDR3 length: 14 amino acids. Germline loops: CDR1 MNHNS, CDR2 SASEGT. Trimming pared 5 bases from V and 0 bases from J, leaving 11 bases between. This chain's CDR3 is CASSSTGSSYEQYF. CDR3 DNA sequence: TGTGCCAGCAGTTCTACAGGTAGCTCCTACGAGCAGTACTTC.

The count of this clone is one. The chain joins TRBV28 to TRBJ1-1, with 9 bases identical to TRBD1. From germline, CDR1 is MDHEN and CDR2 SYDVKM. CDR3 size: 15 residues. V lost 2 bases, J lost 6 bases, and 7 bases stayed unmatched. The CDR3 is CASSLPGQGNAEAFF. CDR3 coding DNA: TGTGCCAGCAGTTTACCGGGACAGGGTAACGCTGAAGCTTTCTTT.

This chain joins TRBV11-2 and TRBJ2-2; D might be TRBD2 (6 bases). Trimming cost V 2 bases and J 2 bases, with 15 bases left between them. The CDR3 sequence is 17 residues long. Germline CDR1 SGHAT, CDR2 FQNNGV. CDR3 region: CASSLLSGGINTGELFF. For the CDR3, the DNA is TGTGCCAGCAGCTTACTGAGCGGAGGGATAAACACCGGGGAGCTGTTTTTT. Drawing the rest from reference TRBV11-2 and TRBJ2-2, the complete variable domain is EAGVAQSPRYKIIEKRQSVAFWCNPISGHATLYWYQQILGQGPKLLIQFQNNGVVDDSQLPKDRFSAERLKGVDSTLKIQPAKLEDSAVYLCASSLLSGGINTGELFFGEGSRLTVL.

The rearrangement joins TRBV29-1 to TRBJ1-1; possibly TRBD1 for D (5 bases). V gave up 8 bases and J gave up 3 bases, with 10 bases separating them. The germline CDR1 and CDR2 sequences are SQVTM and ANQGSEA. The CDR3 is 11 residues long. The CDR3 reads CSCGAYTEAFF. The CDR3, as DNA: TGCAGCTGCGGGGCTTACACTGAAGCTTTCTTT.

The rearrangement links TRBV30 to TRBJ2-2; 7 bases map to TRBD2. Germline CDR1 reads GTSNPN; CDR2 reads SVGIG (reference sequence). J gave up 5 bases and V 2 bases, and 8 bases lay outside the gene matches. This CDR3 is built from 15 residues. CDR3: CAWSQNGGWTGELFF. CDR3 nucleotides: TGTGCCTGGAGTCAGAACGGGGGGTGGACCGGGGAGCTGTTTTTT. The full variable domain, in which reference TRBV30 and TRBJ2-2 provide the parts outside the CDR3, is SQTIHQWPATLVQPVGSPLSLECTVEGTSNPNLYWYRQAAGRGLQLLFYSVGIGQISSEVPQNLSASRPQDRQFILSSKKLLLSDSGFYLCAWSQNGGWTGELFFGEGSRLTVL.

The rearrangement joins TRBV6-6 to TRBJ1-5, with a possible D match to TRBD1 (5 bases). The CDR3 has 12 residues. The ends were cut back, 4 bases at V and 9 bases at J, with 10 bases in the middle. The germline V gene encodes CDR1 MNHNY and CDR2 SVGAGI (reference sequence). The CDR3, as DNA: TGTGCCAGCAGTTTCCCCGGGGGGCCCCAGCATTTT. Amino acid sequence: CASSFPGGPQHF.

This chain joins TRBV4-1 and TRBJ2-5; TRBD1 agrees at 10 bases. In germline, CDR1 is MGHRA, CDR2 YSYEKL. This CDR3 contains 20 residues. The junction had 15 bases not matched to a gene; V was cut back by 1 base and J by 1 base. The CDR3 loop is CASSQAWTGGSGHLQETQYF. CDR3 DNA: TGCGCCAGCAGCCAAGCCTGGACAGGGGGTAGCGGCCACCTCCAAGAGACCCAGTACTTC.

CDR3 nucleotides: TGTGCCAGCAGCTTAGATTCGTCGGAGACCCAGTACTTC. Its translation is CASSLDSSETQYF. The genes are TRBV11-3 and TRBJ2-5, with no clear D. The CDR3 covers 13 residues. CDR1 SGHNT and CDR2 YENEEA come from the germline V gene. Trimming took off 0 bases at V and 5 bases at J, with 7 bases between the two ends.